The 32 T cell receptor beta chains below come from one sample, sequenced in a study of T cell responses to AZD1222 COVID-19 vaccine (dated by TCRdb to 2020 to 2023). This specimen's time point label, per the study, means: about 28 days (+/-7) after the second vaccine dose. Library method: the immunoSEQ multiplex PCR assay. TCRdb took over this immuneACCESS table, retaining in-frame rearrangements with V and J assigned. Such tables are incomplete; in checked studies, under half of the missing clones stem from an unresolved V gene, and the remainder is unexplained. Within this sample are 150,000 to 200,000 clones, with approximately 94% of them counted one time only. The top ten constitute roughly 5.6% of the sample. The sequencing used peripheral blood, collected 28 days after the second AZD1222 dose. Receptors were obtained from an adult who received the AZD1222 COVID-19 vaccine.

The gene calls are TRBV12-3 or TRBV12-4 and TRBJ2-1, with a possible D match to TRBD2 (5 bases). The CDR3 is 11 residues long. V was trimmed by 7 bases and J by 8 bases, leaving 9 bases between them. The CDR3 spells CASTSGYEQFF. CDR3 nucleotide sequence: TGTGCCAGCACCTCGGGATATGAGCAGTTCTTC.

The V gene is TRBV7-2, the J gene TRBJ2-3, with D perhaps TRBD2 (5 bases). The V gene lost 5 bases and the J gene lost 12 bases, with 18 bases spanning the gap. The CDR3 length is 13 residues. Germline V gives CDR1 SGHTA, CDR2 FQGNSA. The CDR3 sequence: CASSTRTGGLQYF. CDR3 in DNA: TGTGCCAGCAGCACCCGGACTGGTGGATTACAGTATTTT.

The V and J genes are TRBV28 and TRBJ2-7; 8 bases line up with TRBD1. The ends lost 3 bases at V and 1 base at J; junction bases unmatched: 8. CDR3 size: 16 residues. Germline values: CDR1 MDHEN, CDR2 SYDVKM. CDR3 protein: CASSLEGDRGSYEQYF. As DNA, the CDR3 is TGTGCCAGCAGTTTGGAAGGAGACAGGGGTTCCTACGAGCAGTACTTC.

The chain has TRBV6-5 and TRBJ1-1; the D is unclear. From germline, CDR1 is MNHEY and CDR2 SVGAGI. The ends were cut back, 6 bases at V and 2 bases at J, with 10 bases in the middle. The CDR3 is 13 amino acids. In DNA form, the CDR3 reads TGTGCCAGCAGCCCCCCAGGAAACACTGAAGCTTTCTTT. Protein: CASSPPGNTEAFF.

V is TRBV6-5 and J is TRBJ1-5; tentative D call: TRBD1 (6 bases). Germline V gene data show CDR1 as MNHEY and CDR2 as SVGAGI. The germline V and J ends were trimmed by 6 bases and 7 bases, with 16 bases remaining between them. CDR3 length: 14 residues. CDR3 in amino acids: CASRFNQGPQPQHF. The CDR3, as DNA: TGTGCCAGCAGATTCAACCAGGGGCCCCAGCCCCAGCATTTT.

As regards this clone: Germline is not matched at one junction end, which may reflect a read error. The chain carries TRBV2 and TRBJ1-1, with D maybe TRBD1 (5 bases). CDR3 size: 10 residues. The V gene's germline CDR1 is SNHLY and CDR2 FYNNEI. CDR3 region: CASTRVGGRF. As DNA, the CDR3 is TGTGCCAGCACTCGTGTCGGGGGGAGGTTT.

This chain connects TRBV28 to TRBJ1-1; 8 positions agree with TRBD1. Trimming at V came to 4 bases and at J to 1 base, leaving 8 bases not matched to a gene. CDR3 length equals 16 residues. Germline CDR1 reads MDHEN; CDR2 reads SYDVKM. The DNA of the CDR3 is TGTGCCAGCAGTTCAAACCGGGACAGGACGAACACTGAAGCTTTCTTT. Amino acid sequence: CASSSNRDRTNTEAFF.

V is TRBV9 and J is TRBJ2-1, with no clear D. The CDR3 spans 15 residues. V lost 2 bases and J lost 10, with 19 bases in between. Germline V lookup: CDR1 SGDLS, CDR2 YYNGEE. The CDR3 sequence is CASSVRPAAPDEQFF. In DNA form, the CDR3 reads TGTGCCAGCAGCGTGAGACCCGCCGCCCCTGACGAGCAGTTCTTC.

The J gene is TRBJ2-2, the V gene TRBV10-1; 15 positions match TRBD2. Germline V gene data show CDR1 as WNHNN and CDR2 as SYGVQD (reference sequence). The CDR3 runs to 19 residues. V was clipped by 1 base and J by 4 bases; unmatched bases: 7. CDR3 loop: CASSEYGLAGGPCTGELFF. Written as DNA, the CDR3 is TGCGCCAGCAGTGAGTATGGACTAGCGGGAGGGCCGTGCACCGGGGAGCTGTTTTTT.

This clone was recorded a few times. V gene TRBV3-1 (or the pseudogene TRBV3-2) combines with J gene TRBJ2-1; 10 bases fit TRBD1. With 1 base clipped from V and 7 bases from J, the junction kept 4 bases outside the gene matches. Germline loops: CDR1 LGHDT, CDR2 YNNKEL (reference sequence). CDR3 size: 15 residues. The CDR3, as DNA: TGTGCCAGCAGCCAAGGACAGGGGGCTCGGAATGAGCAGTTCTTC. Translated, it gives CASSQGQGARNEQFF.

The chain employs TRBV5-1 and TRBJ2-1, with D possibly TRBD2 on 6 matching bases. Per germline, CDR1 SGHRS and CDR2 YFSETQ. The CDR3 sequence is 17 residues long. Deletions cut 0 bases from V and 0 bases from J, with 13 bases between. The CDR3, as DNA: TGCGCCAGCAGCTTGGCCGGCGGGACGAGCTCCTACAATGAGCAGTTCTTC. This encodes CASSLAGGTSSYNEQFF. The full variable domain, completed using reference TRBV5-1 and TRBJ2-1, is KAGVTQTPRYLIKTRGQQVTLSCSPISGHRSVSWYQQTPGQGLQFLFEYFSETQRNKGNFPGRFSGRQFSNSRSEMNVSTLELGDSALYLCASSLAGGTSSYNEQFFGPGTRLTVL.

The chain is built from TRBV11-2 and TRBJ1-2, with a possible D match to TRBD1 (5 bases). The CDR3 totals 15 residues. CDR1 and CDR2 (germline): SGHAT, FQNNGV. The ends were cut back, 0 bases at V and 5 bases at J, with 13 bases in the middle. CDR3 residues: CASSLERDGMYGYTF. The CDR3 DNA follows: TGTGCCAGCAGCTTAGAGAGGGACGGAATGTATGGCTACACCTTC.

This clone appeared once. The chain is built from TRBV6-5 and TRBJ1-1; 7 nucleotides match TRBD1. Germline CDR1 MNHEY, CDR2 SVGAGI. V lost 0 bases, J lost 4 bases, and 5 bases stayed unmatched. The CDR3 is 15 residues long. CDR3 amino acids: CASSYSGQYSTEAFF. CDR3 coding DNA: TGTGCCAGCAGTTACTCGGGACAGTACTCCACTGAAGCTTTCTTT.

This clone was found once. The chain has TRBV21-1 and TRBJ1-5; no check of the table's D call, TRBD1, against the DNA was made. TRBV21-1 is tagged as a pseudogene. CDR3 length: 16 amino acids. The CDR3 bases are TGTGCCAGCAGCAAAGGACAGGGTAGAAGCAATCAGCCCCAGCATTTT. Amino acids: CASSKGQGRSNQPQHF.

V gene TRBV4-3 combines with J gene TRBJ1-1; the D gene is possibly TRBD1 (5 bases). The V gene's germline CDR1 is LGHNA and CDR2 YSLEER. The CDR3 has 15 amino acids. V was pared by 2 bases and J by 4 bases, with 14 bases between. CDR3 protein: CASSQQPGKGTEAFF. The DNA of the CDR3 is TGCGCCAGCAGCCAACAACCAGGGAAAGGCACTGAAGCTTTCTTT.

The chain joins TRBV27 to TRBJ2-7, with TRBD2 identical over 9 bases. The V segment lost 7 bases and the J segment 2 bases; nucleotides outside the gene matches: 3. The length of the CDR3 is 13 residues. Germline V CDR1 and CDR2: MNHEY, SMNVEV (reference sequence). CDR3: CASKAGGPYEQYF. The DNA of the CDR3 is TGTGCCAGCAAAGCGGGAGGACCCTACGAGCAGTACTTC.

This rearrangement joins TRBV6-5 to TRBJ1-2; 7 bases map to TRBD1. Germline CDR1 reads MNHEY; CDR2 reads SVGAGI. The CDR3 loop spans 15 amino acids. After removal of 5 bases from V and 4 bases from J, the junction contained 10 bases not matched to a gene. The CDR3 bases are TGTGCCAGCAGTCAAAGACAGGGAAGTGGCTATGGCTACACCTTC. Protein product: CASSQRQGSGYGYTF.

The chain uses TRBV30 and TRBJ2-3; D is undetermined. The V end was cut by 0 bases, the J end by 6 bases, with 10 bases between. This CDR3 has 13 residues. Per the germline V gene, CDR1 is GTSNPN and CDR2 is SVGIG (reference sequence). The CDR3 here is CAWSVTSPDTQYF. DNA for the CDR3: TGTGCCTGGAGTGTAACTTCCCCGGATACGCAGTATTTT.

This clone is a singleton in its sample. The rearrangement uses TRBV19 and TRBJ1-6; D remains unclear. The germline V gene has CDR1 LNHDA and CDR2 SQIVND (reference sequence). The CDR3 spans 15 residues. Between the trimmed V and J ends, which lost 6 bases and 0 bases, there was a span of 9 bases. CDR3 protein: CASSTHSSYNSPLHF. The CDR3 DNA sequence: TGTGCCAGTAGCACCCACAGCTCCTATAATTCACCCCTCCACTTT.

The rearrangement links TRBV28 to TRBJ2-4; the match to TRBD2 covers 7 bases. Germline values: CDR1 MDHEN, CDR2 SYDVKM. V lost 6 bases, J lost 12 bases, and 11 bases stayed unmatched. This CDR3 has 13 residues. Here the CDR3 reads CASSAVLGGSQYF. In DNA, the CDR3 is TGTGCCAGCAGCGCCGTATTGGGAGGGTCTCAGTACTTC.

This sequence joins TRBV6-1 and TRBJ1-5, with TRBD1 as a possible D gene (5 bases). Trimming removed 2 bases from V and 6 bases from J, with 17 bases in between. Germline V gene sequence: CDR1 MNHNS, CDR2 SASEGT. This CDR3 comprises 16 residues. The CDR3 sequence is CASSESTSGYGQPQHF. CDR3 DNA: TGTGCCAGCAGTGAAAGTACGTCAGGGTATGGTCAGCCCCAGCATTTT.

The gene calls are TRBV11-2 and TRBJ2-5; 9 bases agree with TRBD2. Looked up from germline, CDR1 is SGHAT and CDR2 is FQNNGV. V lost 5 bases to trimming and J lost 4 bases; unmatched junction nucleotides: 17. This CDR3 is built from 18 residues. The CDR3 bases are TGTGCCAGCAGCCGGTTTGGGCTAGCGGGATCTCGGGGAGAGACCCAGTACTTC. Amino acid sequence: CASSRFGLAGSRGETQYF.

The gene calls are TRBV24-1 and TRBJ2-7, with TRBD1 matching over 11 bases. The CDR3 has 16 amino acids. From germline, CDR1 is KGHDR and CDR2 SFDVKD. V lost 3 bases and J lost 5; bases outside the gene matches: 8. The CDR3 region has the DNA TGTGCCACCAGTGATCCGGACAGGGGGCGTCGTGACGAGCAGTACTTC. Translated: CATSDPDRGRRDEQYF.

The chain employs TRBV19 and TRBJ2-7; D might be TRBD2 (5 bases). Trimming removed 6 bases at V and 5 bases at J, with 14 bases between. Germline lookup yields CDR1 LNHDA and CDR2 SQIVND (reference sequence). The CDR3 covers 13 residues. CDR3 residues: CASRKRKDHEQYF. The CDR3 DNA reads TGTGCCAGTAGGAAGCGGAAGGACCACGAGCAGTACTTC.

This chain links TRBV7-2 with TRBJ2-1; D gene uncertain. V dropped 5 bases and J dropped 3 bases, with 14 bases sitting between them. The CDR3 extends over 15 amino acids. Germline loops: CDR1 SGHTA, CDR2 FQGNSA. The CDR3 sequence is CASSPPGRLYNEQFF. CDR3 in DNA: TGTGCCAGCAGCCCCCCCGGACGCCTCTACAATGAGCAGTTCTTC. Supplemented by reference TRBV7-2 and TRBJ2-1, the full variable domain reads GAGVSQSPSNKVTEKGKDVELRCDPISGHTALYWYRQSLGQGLEFLIYFQGNSAPDKSGLPSDRFSAERTGGSVSTLTIQRTQQEDSAVYLCASSPPGRLYNEQFFGPGTRLTVL.

This sequence joins TRBV5-1 and TRBJ2-1; D is undetermined. CDR3 length: 15 amino acids. V lost 4 bases, J lost 0 bases, and 11 bases lay in between. The germline V gene has CDR1 SGHRS and CDR2 YFSETQ. CDR3 sequence reads: CASSRDSSSYNEQFF. CDR3 bases: TGCGCCAGCAGCCGAGACTCAAGCTCCTACAATGAGCAGTTCTTC.

The V and J genes are TRBV7-6 and TRBJ2-1; D may be TRBD1 (6 bases). Trimming pared 6 bases from V and 2 bases from J, leaving 14 bases between. Per germline, CDR1 SGHVS and CDR2 FNYEAQ. This CDR3 comprises 15 residues. Here the CDR3 reads CASSSTRDTYNEQFF. CDR3 DNA: TGTGCCAGCAGTTCTACCCGGGACACCTACAATGAGCAGTTCTTC.

V usage is TRBV5-5 and J usage is TRBJ2-3; D is unclear. Germline assignment: CDR1 SGHKS and CDR2 YYEKEE (reference sequence). CDR3 size: 17 residues. V was clipped by 1 base and J by 1 base, with 16 bases between them. The CDR3 reads CASSLTTTFLGTDTQYF. DNA for the CDR3: TGTGCCAGCAGCTTGACGACGACATTTCTCGGCACAGATACGCAGTATTTT.

The chain uses TRBV10-3 and TRBJ2-7; TRBD2 is a possible D gene (6 bases). Trimming left V 11 bases short and J 4 bases short, with 18 bases between. Germline V CDR1 and CDR2: ENHRY, SYGVKD. The CDR3 length is 13 residues. CDR3 protein: CAAGNGRSYEQYF. CDR3 sequence (DNA): TGTGCCGCGGGCAACGGGAGAAGTTACGAGCAGTACTTC.

The V and J genes are TRBV6-6 and TRBJ2-3; D is possibly TRBD2 (6 bases). This CDR3 comprises 15 residues. Germline CDR1 MNHNY, CDR2 SVGAGI (reference sequence). With 2 bases removed from V and 5 bases from J, the gap between germline ends came to 14 bases. As DNA, the CDR3 is TGTGCCAGCAGTTACGGCGGGGAAGGGAGAGATACGCAGTATTTT. It is translated as CASSYGGEGRDTQYF.

This clone was seen just once. The chain recombines TRBV29-1 with TRBJ1-1, with a tentative D call TRBD1 (6 bases). The germline V gene has CDR1 SQVTM and CDR2 ANQGSEA. V lost 7 bases and J lost 4, with 19 bases in between. This CDR3 is built from 14 residues. The CDR3 nucleotides read TGCAGCGCACGAAGGGGGACGGAAGGCACTGAAGCTTTCTTT. This gives the protein CSARRGTEGTEAFF.

This chain connects TRBV12-3 or TRBV12-4 to TRBJ1-1, with D hard to call. V gave up 3 bases and J gave up 5 bases, with 7 bases separating them. This CDR3 is built from 12 residues. The DNA for the CDR3 is TGTGCCAGCAGTTTGGCCGGGACTGAAGCTTTCTTT. Encoded protein: CASSLAGTEAFF.